This TCR beta chain was sequenced for a study of CD8+ T cells in alopecia areata. The wider study: Each day, treated patients took oral tofacitinib twice, at 5 to 10 mg per dose. Study observations and caveats: Especially in alopecia totalis/universalis, lesional scalp showed greater clonality than normal scalp did. With patients, TCR sharing proved less clear than in mice, a difference possibly related to HLA.

About this clone itself: Its antigen is unknown.

Extracted RNA was reverse transcribed, and the resulting cDNA served as sequencing template. Using immunoSEQ multiplex PCR, the repertoire was profiled, and TCRdb retains in-frame clones only, with some absent. The sample has 200,000 or so clones, about 53% seen once. Lesional scalp punch biopsies and peripheral blood were collected from alopecia areata patients. CDR1 MGHRA and CDR2 YSYEKL come from the germline V gene. After removal of 3 bases from V and 4 bases from J, the junction contained 5 bases not matched to a gene. The CDR3 spans 15 residues. This specimen was CD4+ T cells sorted from blood, taken at week 0. The chain carries TRBV4-1 and TRBJ2-2, with 7 bases identical to TRBD1. The clonotype was recovered from a human donor with alopecia areata. CDR3 in DNA: TGCGCCAGCAGCCATCCCGGACAGGCCACCGGGGAGCTGTTTTTT. As protein: CASSHPGQATGELFF.